The 6 T cell receptor beta chains below all came from one sample that was sequenced in a study of T cell changes during pregnancy in multiple sclerosis. Method: immunoSEQ multiplex PCR; TCRdb's copy keeps in-frame clones and lacks some. This table holds 50,000 to 75,000 clones, 92% found once. This sample comprised peripheral blood, obtained in the third trimester of pregnancy. These receptors all come from a female donor in good health, enrolled as a control in a pregnancy study.

The chain carries TRBV10-3 and TRBJ2-3; 9 nucleotides match TRBD2. Trimming at V came to 11 bases and at J to 4 bases, leaving 10 bases not matched to a gene. The CDR3 covers 14 residues. CDR1 and CDR2 (germline): ENHRY, SYGVKD. The CDR3 sequence is CASLAGVRADTQYF. In DNA, the CDR3 is TGTGCCTCGTTAGCGGGAGTGAGGGCAGATACGCAGTATTTT.

This chain uses TRBV5-6 with TRBJ2-3; 10 bases map to TRBD1. Germline-derived CDR1 and CDR2 are SGHDT and YYEEEE. The J segment lost 6 bases and the V segment lost 4 bases, leaving 8 bases of the junction unmatched. CDR3 length equals 15 residues. CDR3 region: CASSIAGTGEDTQYF. The CDR3 nucleotides read TGTGCCAGCAGCATAGCCGGGACAGGGGAGGATACGCAGTATTTT.

The CDR3 coding sequence is TGTGCCAGCAGCCAAGCGGGAATAGGCGGGACTGATGATGGCTACACCTTC. It specifies CASSQAGIGGTDDGYTF. The chain employs TRBV14 and TRBJ1-2, with a possible D match to TRBD1 (5 bases). The CDR3 has 17 residues. Trimming took 1 base from V and 6 from J, leaving 21 bases between them. Germline V lookup: CDR1 SGHDN, CDR2 FVKESK.

The chain employs TRBV11-2 and TRBJ2-7, with a tentative D call TRBD1 (6 bases). V was cut by 1 base and J by 3 bases, with 13 bases left in between. The germline gives CDR1 SGHAT, CDR2 FQNNGV. This CDR3 is built from 15 residues. This CDR3 is CASSLAQGRLYEQYF. The CDR3 DNA is TGTGCCAGCAGCTTAGCCCAGGGGCGTCTCTACGAGCAGTACTTC.

The chain employs TRBV5-4 and TRBJ2-3; 11 nucleotides align to TRBD1. This CDR3 is 16 amino acids long. J lost 1 base, V lost 2 bases, and 3 bases had no gene match. Germline values: CDR1 SGHNT, CDR2 YYREEE (reference sequence). The CDR3 nucleotides read TGTGCCAGCAGCTTTCCGGGACAGGGGGGCACAGATACGCAGTATTTT. It translates to CASSFPGQGGTDTQYF.

V and J are TRBV19 and TRBJ1-2; 7 bases map to TRBD1. The germline gives CDR1 LNHDA, CDR2 SQIVND (reference sequence). The CDR3 covers 14 residues. The V and J ends lost 4 bases and 7 bases, in that order; junction bases with no gene match: 9. CDR3 loop: CASSTSRTGAGYTF. The CDR3 DNA is TGTGCCAGTAGTACCTCCCGAACAGGGGCTGGCTACACCTTC.